This T cell receptor (beta chain) originates from a study of cytomegalovirus exposure and HLA in healthy donors. Trimming took 4 bases from V and 7 from J; bases not matched to a gene: 7. This CDR3 has 13 residues. Germline lookup yields CDR1 SGDLS and CDR2 YYNGEE. Donors were ostensibly healthy at sampling, although undocumented immune exposures were probable. In the PCR, 60 Vbeta and 13 Jbeta primers were used. Here immunoSEQ multiplex PCR was the method, and the copy in TCRdb shows in-frame clones only, minus some. The table records approximately 150,000 clones, more than 65% of them present only once.

This TCR derives from a man between 50 and 59 years old in good health and CMV-seropositive. The rearrangement links TRBV9 to TRBJ1-1; 7 bases align to TRBD1. Sequenced input: PBMCs. The CDR3 nucleotides read TGTGCCAGCAGCCGAGACGGACAGGTTGAAGCTTTCTTT. It yields the protein CASSRDGQVEAFF.